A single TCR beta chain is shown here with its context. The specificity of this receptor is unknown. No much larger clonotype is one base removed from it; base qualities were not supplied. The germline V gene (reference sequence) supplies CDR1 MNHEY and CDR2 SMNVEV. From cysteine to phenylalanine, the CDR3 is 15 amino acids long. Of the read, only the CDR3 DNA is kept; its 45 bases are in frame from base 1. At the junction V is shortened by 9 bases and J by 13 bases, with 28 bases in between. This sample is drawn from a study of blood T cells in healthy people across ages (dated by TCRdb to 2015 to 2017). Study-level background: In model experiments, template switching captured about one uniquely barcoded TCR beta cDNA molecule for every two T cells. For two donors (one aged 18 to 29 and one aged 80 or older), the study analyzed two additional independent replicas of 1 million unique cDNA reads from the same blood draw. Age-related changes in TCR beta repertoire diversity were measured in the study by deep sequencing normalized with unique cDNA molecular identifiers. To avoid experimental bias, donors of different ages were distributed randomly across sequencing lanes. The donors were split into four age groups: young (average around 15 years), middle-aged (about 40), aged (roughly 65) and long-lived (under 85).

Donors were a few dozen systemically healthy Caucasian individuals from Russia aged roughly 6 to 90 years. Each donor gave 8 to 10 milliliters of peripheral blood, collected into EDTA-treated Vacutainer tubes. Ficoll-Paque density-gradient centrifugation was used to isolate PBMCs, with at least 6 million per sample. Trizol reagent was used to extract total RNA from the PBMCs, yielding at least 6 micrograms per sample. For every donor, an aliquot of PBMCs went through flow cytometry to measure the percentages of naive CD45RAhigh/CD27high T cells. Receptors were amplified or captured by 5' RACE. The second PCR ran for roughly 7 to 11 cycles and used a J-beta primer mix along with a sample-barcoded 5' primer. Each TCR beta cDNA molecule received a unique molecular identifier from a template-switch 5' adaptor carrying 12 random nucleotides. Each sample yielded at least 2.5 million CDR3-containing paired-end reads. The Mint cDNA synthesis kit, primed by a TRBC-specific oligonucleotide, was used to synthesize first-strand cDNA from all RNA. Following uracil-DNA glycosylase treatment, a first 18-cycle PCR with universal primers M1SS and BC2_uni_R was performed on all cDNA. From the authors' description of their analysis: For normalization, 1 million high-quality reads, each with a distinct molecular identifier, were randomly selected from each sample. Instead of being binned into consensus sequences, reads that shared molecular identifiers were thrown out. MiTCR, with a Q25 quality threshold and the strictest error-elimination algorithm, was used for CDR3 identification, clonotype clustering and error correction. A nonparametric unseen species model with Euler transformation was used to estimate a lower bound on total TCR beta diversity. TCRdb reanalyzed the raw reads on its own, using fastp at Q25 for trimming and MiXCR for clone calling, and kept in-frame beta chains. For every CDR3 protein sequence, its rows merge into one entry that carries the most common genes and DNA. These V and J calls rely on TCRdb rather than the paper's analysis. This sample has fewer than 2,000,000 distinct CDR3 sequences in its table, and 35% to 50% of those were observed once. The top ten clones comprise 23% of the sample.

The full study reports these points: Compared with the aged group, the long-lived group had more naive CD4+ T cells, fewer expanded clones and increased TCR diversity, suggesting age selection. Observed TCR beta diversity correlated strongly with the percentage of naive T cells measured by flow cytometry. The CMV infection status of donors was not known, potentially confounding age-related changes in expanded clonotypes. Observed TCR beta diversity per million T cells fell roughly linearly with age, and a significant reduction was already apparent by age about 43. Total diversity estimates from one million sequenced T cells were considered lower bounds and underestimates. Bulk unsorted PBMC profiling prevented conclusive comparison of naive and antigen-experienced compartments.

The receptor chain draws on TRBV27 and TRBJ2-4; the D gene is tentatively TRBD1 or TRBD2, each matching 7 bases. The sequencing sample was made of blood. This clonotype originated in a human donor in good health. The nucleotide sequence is TGTGCCAGGAACAAGCGGGACAGCTGTACTGGAGAGCAGTACTTC. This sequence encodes CARNKRDSCTGEQYF.